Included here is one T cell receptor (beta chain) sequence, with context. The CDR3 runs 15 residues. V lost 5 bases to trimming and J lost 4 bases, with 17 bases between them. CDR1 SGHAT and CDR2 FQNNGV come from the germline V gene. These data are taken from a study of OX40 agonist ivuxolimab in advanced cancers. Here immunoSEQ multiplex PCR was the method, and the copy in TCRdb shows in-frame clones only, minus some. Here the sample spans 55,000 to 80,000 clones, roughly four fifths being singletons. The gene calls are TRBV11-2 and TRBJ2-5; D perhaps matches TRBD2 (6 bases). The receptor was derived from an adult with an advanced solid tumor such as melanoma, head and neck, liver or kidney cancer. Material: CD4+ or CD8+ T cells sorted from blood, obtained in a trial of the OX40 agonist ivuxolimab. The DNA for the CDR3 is TGTGCCAGCAGCAGTCTAGCGTCCGCTGGAGAGACCCAGTACTTC. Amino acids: CASSSLASAGETQYF.